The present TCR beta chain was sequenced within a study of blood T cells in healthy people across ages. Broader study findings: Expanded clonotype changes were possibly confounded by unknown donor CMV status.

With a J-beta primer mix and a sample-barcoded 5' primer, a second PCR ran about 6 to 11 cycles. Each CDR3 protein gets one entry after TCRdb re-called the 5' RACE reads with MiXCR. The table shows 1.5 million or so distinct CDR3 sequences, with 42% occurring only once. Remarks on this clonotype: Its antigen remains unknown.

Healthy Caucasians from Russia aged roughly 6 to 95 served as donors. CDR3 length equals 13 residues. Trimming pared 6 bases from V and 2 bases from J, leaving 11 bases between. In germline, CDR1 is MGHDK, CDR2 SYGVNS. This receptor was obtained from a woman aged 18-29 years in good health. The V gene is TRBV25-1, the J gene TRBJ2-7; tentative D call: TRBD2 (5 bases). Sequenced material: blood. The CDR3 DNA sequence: TGTGCCAGCAGCCCGCCAGCGGCCTACGAGCAGTACTTC. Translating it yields CASSPPAAYEQYF.